The 19 T cell receptor beta chains below were found in one sample sequenced in a study of T cell responses to AZD1222 COVID-19 vaccine. Method: immunoSEQ multiplex PCR; TCRdb's copy keeps in-frame clones and lacks some. The data hold 40,000 to 50,000 clones, with approximately 88% observed a single time. The sample consisted of peripheral blood, taken 28 days after the second AZD1222 dose. These receptors all come from an adult who received the AZD1222 COVID-19 vaccine.

The chain combines TRBV3-1 (or the pseudogene TRBV3-2) with TRBJ1-4, with a possible D match to TRBD1 (5 bases). V lost 6 bases and J lost 0, with 14 bases in between. Per germline, CDR1 LGHDT and CDR2 YNNKEL (reference sequence). The CDR3 has 16 residues. The CDR3: CASRSTGGATNEKLFF. In nucleotides, the CDR3 is TGTGCCAGCAGATCTACTGGGGGGGCAACTAATGAAAAACTGTTTTTT.

DNA for the CDR3: TGTGCCAGCAGTGAAGAACAACAGCCCCAGCATTTT. It yields the protein CASSEEQQPQHF. V gene TRBV6-1 combines with J gene TRBJ1-5; D unresolved. CDR3 length: 12 residues. Germline V gene lookup returns CDR1 MNHNS and CDR2 SASEGT. V was trimmed by 1 base and J by 7 bases, leaving 5 bases between them.

This chain joins TRBV5-1 and TRBJ1-2; D might be TRBD1 (5 bases). The CDR3 consists of 13 residues. Trimming took off 4 bases at V and 6 bases at J, with 13 bases between the two ends. In germline, CDR1 is SGHRS, CDR2 YFSETQ. CDR3 in amino acids: CASSPLGGDGYTF. As DNA, the CDR3 is TGCGCCAGCAGCCCCTTGGGGGGGGATGGCTACACCTTC.

V is TRBV28 and J is TRBJ1-6; no definite D call. V shed 5 bases and J shed 5 bases, with 13 bases lying between them. CDR3 length equals 15 residues. CDR1 is MDHEN and CDR2 is SYDVKM in the germline V gene. The CDR3 DNA reads TGTGCCAGCAGTACACCCCTTGGGGATAATTCACCCCTCCACTTT. Amino acids: CASSTPLGDNSPLHF.

The chain links TRBV5-1 to TRBJ2-5, with TRBD1 matching 7 bases. This CDR3 contains 14 residues. CDR1 SGHRS and CDR2 YFSETQ come from the germline V gene. The V segment lost 3 bases and the J segment 2 bases; nucleotides outside the gene matches: 4. CDR3: CASSYGTAQETQYF. CDR3 DNA: TGCGCCAGCAGCTACGGGACAGCTCAAGAGACCCAGTACTTC. Based on the CDR3 plus reference TRBV5-1 and TRBJ2-5, the full variable domain is KAGVTQTPRYLIKTRGQQVTLSCSPISGHRSVSWYQQTPGQGLQFLFEYFSETQRNKGNFPGRFSGRQFSNSRSEMNVSTLELGDSALYLCASSYGTAQETQYFGPGTRLLVL.

This chain joins TRBV19 and TRBJ2-1; D not certain. The CDR3 contains 15 residues. Deletions cut 3 bases from V and 9 bases from J, with 18 bases between. Looked up from germline, CDR1 is LNHDA and CDR2 is SQIVND (reference sequence). CDR3 sequence (DNA): TGTGCCAGTAGTATGACACGGTCCGGCGGTACTGAGCAGTTCTTC. It is translated as CASSMTRSGGTEQFF.

The V gene is TRBV6-1, the J gene TRBJ1-5; D gene unclear. Trimming stripped 3 bases from V and 11 bases from J, with 17 bases between. The germline V gene encodes CDR1 MNHNS and CDR2 SASEGT. This CDR3 comprises 14 residues. The CDR3 loop reads CASSETPILVTQHF. DNA of the CDR3: TGTGCCAGCAGTGAGACCCCGATCCTGGTGACCCAGCATTTT.

The V call is TRBV7-3, the J call TRBJ2-7; TRBD2 aligns across 8 bases. This CDR3 region has 15 residues. The V segment lost 6 bases and the J segment 3 bases; nucleotides outside the gene matches: 10. In germline, CDR1 is SGHTA, CDR2 FQGTGA. The CDR3 DNA reads as TGTGCCAGCAGTCAAGCGGGAGTGGGAGGCTACGAGCAGTACTTC. Its protein is CASSQAGVGGYEQYF.

The genes are TRBV27 and TRBJ1-2, with a tentative D call TRBD1 (6 bases). V was shortened by 2 bases and J by 5 bases, with 18 bases between the two germline ends. The CDR3 runs 16 residues. CDR1 and CDR2 (germline): MNHEY, SMNVEV (reference sequence). For the CDR3, the DNA is TGTGCCAGCAGTTTAACCAGGGGAGCAGAGGTATATGGCTACACCTTC. Encoded protein: CASSLTRGAEVYGYTF.

V gene TRBV5-6 combines with J gene TRBJ1-5; possibly TRBD1 for D (5 bases). This CDR3 comprises 13 residues. V was clipped by 0 bases and J by 7 bases, with 8 bases between them. Per the germline V gene, CDR1 is SGHDT and CDR2 is YYEEEE. The chain's CDR3 is CASSLEGYQPQHF. CDR3 sequence (DNA): TGTGCCAGCAGCTTGGAGGGGTACCAGCCCCAGCATTTT.

The J gene is TRBJ2-1, the V gene TRBV5-6; TRBD2 is a possible D gene (5 bases). This CDR3 is 14 amino acids long. The germline gives CDR1 SGHDT, CDR2 YYEEEE. V was clipped by 5 bases and J by 3 bases, with 12 bases between them. Here the CDR3 DNA reads TGTGCCAGCAGGTCCGAAACTAGCTACAATGAGCAGTTCTTC. The encoded protein is CASRSETSYNEQFF. Using reference TRBV5-6 and TRBJ2-1 for the parts outside the CDR3, the full variable domain is DAGVTQSPTHLIKTRGQQVTLRCSPKSGHDTVSWYQQALGQGPQFIFQYYEEEERQRGNFPDRFSGHQFPNYSSELNVNALLLGDSALYLCASRSETSYNEQFFGPGTRLTVL.

The J gene is TRBJ1-1, the V gene TRBV6-6; D not resolved. This CDR3 has 14 amino acids. CDR1 and CDR2 (germline): MNHNY, SVGAGI (reference sequence). Trimming pared 7 bases from V and 2 bases from J, leaving 14 bases between. The CDR3 protein is CASKSYTQNTEAFF. In DNA, the CDR3 is TGTGCCAGCAAATCATACACTCAAAACACTGAAGCTTTCTTT.

The chain has TRBV6-5 and TRBJ1-2; 7 nucleotides line up with TRBD1. The germline V gene encodes CDR1 MNHEY and CDR2 SVGAGI. V dropped 6 bases and J dropped 4; count of bases not matched to a gene: 8. The CDR3 totals 14 residues. This CDR3 is CASSGTGTVYGYTF. The DNA of the CDR3 is TGTGCCAGCAGCGGAACCGGGACAGTCTATGGCTACACCTTC.

The rearrangement links TRBV15 to TRBJ2-2, with D possibly matching TRBD1 (6 bases). The CDR3 is made up of 14 amino acids. From germline, CDR1 is LNHNV and CDR2 YYDKDF (reference sequence). The V end lost 0 bases, the J end lost 6 bases, and 8 bases lay between the germline ends. The CDR3 region is CATSRDSGAGELFF. CDR3 DNA: TGTGCCACCAGCAGAGATTCAGGGGCCGGGGAGCTGTTTTTT.

The genes are TRBV2 and TRBJ1-1; D remains ambiguous. Germline lookup yields CDR1 SNHLY and CDR2 FYNNEI. This CDR3 is 12 amino acids long. V was cut by 6 bases and J by 2 bases, with 7 bases left in between. CDR3 nucleotides: TGTGCCAGCAGGGATGACAACACTGAAGCTTTCTTT. This encodes CASRDDNTEAFF. Full variable domain (remainder filled in from reference TRBV2 and TRBJ1-1): EPEVTQTPSHQVTQMGQEVILRCVPISNHLYFYWYRQILGQKVEFLVSFYNNEISEKSEIFDDQFSVERPDGSNFTLKIRSTKLEDSAMYFCASRDDNTEAFFGQGTRLTVV.

V gene TRBV27 combines with J gene TRBJ1-1; 9 bases are shared with TRBD1. V trimming: 3 bases; J trimming: 4 bases; junction bases outside the gene matches: 6. Germline CDR1 is MNHEY and CDR2 is SMNVEV (reference sequence). This CDR3 has 15 amino acids. CDR3 bases: TGTGCCAGCAGTTTGAGTACAGGGGGCGGCACTGAAGCTTTCTTT. Its protein product is CASSLSTGGGTEAFF.

The chain couples TRBV28 to TRBJ2-7; D gene uncertain. V lost 2 bases, J lost 3 bases, and 8 bases lay in between. Germline V lookup: CDR1 MDHEN, CDR2 SYDVKM. CDR3 length equals 13 residues. The CDR3 protein is CASSLTPSYEQYF. CDR3 sequence (DNA): TGTGCCAGCAGTTTAACCCCCAGCTACGAGCAGTACTTC.

The chain uses TRBV18 and TRBJ1-3; TRBD1 might be the D (6 bases). The CDR3 consists of 17 residues. Germline V gene lookup returns CDR1 KGHSH and CDR2 LQKENI. Trimming removed 1 base from V and 0 bases from J, with 13 bases in between. CDR3 bases: TGTGCCAGCTCACCACGTTCAGGACAGCGCTCTGGAAACACCATATATTTT. Encoded protein: CASSPRSGQRSGNTIYF.

V gene TRBV5-1 combines with J gene TRBJ2-3; maybe TRBD1 (5 bases). CDR1 SGHRS and CDR2 YFSETQ come from the germline V gene. This CDR3 has 15 amino acids. Trimming stripped 0 bases from V and 2 bases from J, with 10 bases between. The CDR3 DNA sequence: TGCGCCAGCAGCTTGGACCCAGGGAACACAGATACGCAGTATTTT. Its translation is CASSLDPGNTDTQYF.